The 5 T cell receptor beta chains presented below share a single source sample, sequenced in a study of cytomegalovirus exposure and HLA in healthy donors. The PCR used 60 Vbeta and 13 Jbeta primers. Profiling relied on immunoSEQ multiplex PCR, and the TCRdb table lists in-frame clones only, not all of them. The sample shows some 200,000 clones, more than 75% of them seen only once. The sample taken for sequencing was PBMCs. All receptors derive from a girl under three years old in good health and CMV-seronegative.

This chain connects TRBV5-4 to TRBJ1-5; D not certain. This CDR3 has 12 residues. Germline CDR1 SGHNT, CDR2 YYREEE (reference sequence). V dropped 3 bases and J dropped 3 bases, with 4 bases sitting between them. CDR3 amino acids: CASSSPNQPQHF. The DNA for the CDR3 is TGTGCCAGCAGCTCTCCCAATCAGCCCCAGCATTTT.

The CDR3 sequence is CASSLDSGYTGELFF. CDR3 sequence (DNA): TGTGCCAGCAGCTTAGATTCAGGGTACACCGGGGAGCTGTTTTTT. The chain uses TRBV7-8 and TRBJ2-2; D is perhaps TRBD1 (5 bases). Germline assignment: CDR1 SGHVS and CDR2 FQNEAQ. The CDR3 length is 15 residues. V was clipped by 1 base and J by 3 bases, with 9 bases between them.

J is TRBJ1-5 and V is TRBV7-9, with D hard to call. Germline values: CDR1 SEHNR, CDR2 FQNEAQ (reference sequence). Between the trimmed V and J ends, which lost 5 bases and 4 bases, there was a span of 9 bases. This CDR3 has 13 amino acids. CDR3 in amino acids: CASSIQANQPQHF. The CDR3 nucleotides read TGTGCCAGCAGCATCCAAGCGAATCAGCCCCAGCATTTT.

A few counts support this clone. This sequence joins TRBV6-1 and TRBJ1-2; no firm D call. Germline CDR1 reads MNHNS; CDR2 reads SASEGT. The length of the CDR3 is 13 residues. V shed 6 bases and J shed 4 bases, with 12 bases lying between them. Written as DNA, the CDR3 is TGTGCCAGCAGGGCGGGCCCTCTCTATGGCTACACCTTC. Translated: CASRAGPLYGYTF.

The chain combines TRBV19 with TRBJ2-1; 8 bases fit TRBD1. CDR1 is LNHDA, CDR2 SQIVND, per germline (reference sequence). CDR3 size: 14 residues. With 8 bases clipped from V and 15 bases from J, the junction kept 18 bases outside the gene matches. CDR3 protein: CASGTGTGYQTRFF. DNA of the CDR3: TGTGCCAGTGGAACCGGGACAGGATACCAGACCCGGTTCTTC. Filled out from reference TRBV19 and TRBJ2-1, the complete variable domain reads DGGITQSPKYLFRKEGQNVTLSCEQNLNHDAMYWYRQDPGQGLRLIYYSQIVNDFQKGDIAEGYSVSREKKESFPLTVTSAQKNPTAFYLCASGTGTGYQTRFFGPGTRLTVL.